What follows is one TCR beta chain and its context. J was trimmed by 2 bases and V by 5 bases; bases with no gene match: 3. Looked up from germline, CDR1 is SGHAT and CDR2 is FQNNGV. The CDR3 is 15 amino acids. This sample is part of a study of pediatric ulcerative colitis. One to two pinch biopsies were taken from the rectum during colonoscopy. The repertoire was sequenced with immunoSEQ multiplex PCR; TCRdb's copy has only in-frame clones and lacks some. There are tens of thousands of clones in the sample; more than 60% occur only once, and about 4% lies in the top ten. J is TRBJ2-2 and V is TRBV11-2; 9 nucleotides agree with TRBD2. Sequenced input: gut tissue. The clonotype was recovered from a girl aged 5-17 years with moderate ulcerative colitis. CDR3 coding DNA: TGTGCCAGCAGCCCGGGACTAGCAAACACCGGGGAGCTGTTTTTT. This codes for CASSPGLANTGELFF.